This TCR beta chain came from a study of CD8+CD57+ T cells in acquired aplastic anemia. Background on the study: The sorted CD4+ and CD8+ cells yielded an average around 3.2 ug of DNA.

Researchers used genomic DNA as the template to profile TCR beta VDJ and CDR3. TCRdb reprocessed the reads with MiXCR, giving one entry per CDR3 protein. Seen here are roughly 250,000 distinct CDR3 sequences, 82% observed once, and the top ten hold around 40%. The CDR3 runs to 13 residues. Germline-derived CDR1 and CDR2 are SGHVS and FQNEAQ. Remarks on this clonotype: Since the CDR3 does not end with the conserved phenylalanine or tryptophan, this likely comes from a read error.

The authors sequenced patients whose flow cytometry had shown CD8+CD57+ cell expansion. The chain recombines TRBV7-8 with TRBJ2-3; possibly TRBD1 for D (5 bases). The J call is doubtful: the DNA matches TRBJ1-5 better. This TCR was sampled from a human donor with aplastic anemia. Sequencing was performed on sorted CD4+, CD8+, or CD8+CD57+ T cells (not recorded which) from PBMCs. Written as DNA, the CDR3 is TGTGCCAGCAGCGTCGGGGGAGGTGACGCGCAGCATTAT. Translated, it gives CASSVGGGDAQHY.